Shown below are 30 T cell receptor beta chains from a single sample sequenced in a study of blood T cell repertoires in COVID-19. Repertoires were generated with immunoSEQ multiplex PCR, while TCRdb's copy carries only in-frame clones and drops some. Among more than 200,000 clones listed, 85% to 90% were seen once. The specimen was peripheral blood. These TCRs come from a man older than 75 with acute or convalescent COVID-19.

The rearrangement links TRBV11-2 to TRBJ2-4; 7 positions agree with TRBD1. CDR1 is SGHAT and CDR2 is FQNNGV in the germline V gene. V lost 5 bases, J lost 4 bases, and 8 bases stayed unmatched. The CDR3 contains 15 residues. In DNA form, the CDR3 reads TGTGCCAGCAGCCCGAGGACAGGAATAAAAAACATTCAGTACTTC. It translates to CASSPRTGIKNIQYF.

This chain connects TRBV7-6 to TRBJ1-1; possibly TRBD1 for D (6 bases). Germline CDR1 reads SGHVS; CDR2 reads FNYEAQ. This CDR3 comprises 15 residues. V was pared by 1 base and J by 4 bases, with 13 bases between. In DNA form, the CDR3 reads TGTGCCAGCAGCTTAGGCAGGGGCGGAGGCACTGAAGCTTTCTTT. Translating gives CASSLGRGGGTEAFF. Filled out from reference TRBV7-6 and TRBJ1-1, the complete variable domain reads GAGVSQSPRYKVTKRGQDVALRCDPISGHVSLYWYRQALGQGPEFLTYFNYEAQQDKSGLPNDRFSAERPEGSISTLTIQRTEQRDSAMYRCASSLGRGGGTEAFFGQGTRLTVV.

The genes are TRBV5-4 and TRBJ2-7; 10 bases match TRBD2. The CDR3 sequence is 14 residues long. V lost 4 bases, J lost 3 bases, and 4 bases stayed unmatched. Germline assignment: CDR1 SGHNT and CDR2 YYREEE (reference sequence). The CDR3 nucleotides are TGTGCCAGCAGCCCAGGGACTAGCGACTACGAGCAGTACTTC. This translates into CASSPGTSDYEQYF.

The V gene is TRBV7-9, the J gene TRBJ2-3; a possible D gene is TRBD2 (5 bases). Germline CDR1 and CDR2: SEHNR and FQNEAQ (reference sequence). Trimming took off 5 bases at V and 4 bases at J, with 13 bases between the two ends. This CDR3 contains 14 residues. In DNA form, the CDR3 reads TGTGCCAGCAGCCCCCGGGATAGACCAGATACGCAGTATTTT. Protein product: CASSPRDRPDTQYF.

The chain combines TRBV19 with TRBJ2-2, with 10 positions matching TRBD2. V gave up 6 bases and J gave up 5 bases; unmatched junction bases: 6. CDR1 and CDR2 from the germline V gene are LNHDA and SQIVND (reference sequence). This CDR3 has 15 residues. For the CDR3, the DNA is TGTGCCAGTAGGGGGGGACTAGCGACAACCGGGGAGCTGTTTTTT. Its protein product is CASRGGLATTGELFF.

The chain is built from TRBV28 and TRBJ1-5; a weak D match, TRBD1 (5 bases). This CDR3 spans 14 amino acids. The V gene lost 3 bases and the J gene lost 4 bases, with 10 bases spanning the gap. From germline, CDR1 is MDHEN and CDR2 SYDVKM. Written as DNA, the CDR3 is TGTGCCAGCAGTTTCGGGGGATTGAATCAGCCCCAGCATTTT. It translates to CASSFGGLNQPQHF.

This clone was detected once. The rearrangement joins TRBV18 to TRBJ2-7; TRBD1 agrees at 7 bases. The CDR3 totals 14 residues. With 1 base clipped from V and 3 bases from J, the junction kept 3 bases outside the gene matches. Germline lookup yields CDR1 KGHSH and CDR2 LQKENI. The CDR3 sequence is CASSPQGQYYEQYV. The CDR3 coding sequence is TGTGCCAGCTCACCACAGGGACAGTACTACGAGCAGTACGTC.

The chain combines TRBV15 with TRBJ2-1, with D perhaps matching TRBD2 (6 bases). The CDR3 covers 17 residues. Germline-derived CDR1 and CDR2 are LNHNV and YYDKDF (reference sequence). Trimming stripped 5 bases from V and 9 bases from J, with 26 bases between. DNA for the CDR3: TGTGCCACCAGCCCTACGGAGGCCAGACTAGGGAATGGTGAGCAGTTCTTC. As protein: CATSPTEARLGNGEQFF.

This rearrangement joins TRBV7-2 to TRBJ2-3, with D possibly being TRBD1 (5 bases). Germline CDR1 is SGHTA and CDR2 is FQGNSA. Trimming cost V 5 bases and J 2 bases, with 14 bases left between them. This CDR3 comprises 15 residues. The CDR3 protein is CASSPTALYTDTQYF. The DNA of the CDR3 is TGTGCCAGCAGCCCGACAGCCCTATACACAGATACGCAGTATTTT.

The chain uses TRBV18 and TRBJ2-7, with TRBD2 identical over 9 bases. CDR3 length: 14 amino acids. The V gene's germline CDR1 is KGHSH and CDR2 LQKENI. The V segment lost 3 bases and the J segment 5 bases; nucleotides outside the gene matches: 5. In nucleotides, the CDR3 is TGTGCCAGCTCACCGGGACTAGCTATGGACGAGCAGTACTTC. Amino acids: CASSPGLAMDEQYF.

The CDR3 here is CASSLNPGGFYEQYF. CDR3 nucleotides: TGTGCCAGCAGTTTAAACCCGGGCGGGTTTTACGAGCAGTACTTC. V and J are TRBV27 and TRBJ2-7, with D perhaps matching TRBD2 (5 bases). V was clipped by 2 bases and J by 4 bases, with 15 bases between them. CDR1 is MNHEY, CDR2 SMNVEV, per germline (reference sequence). The CDR3 has 15 residues.

The chain has TRBV7-8 and TRBJ2-7, with TRBD2 matching over 9 bases. The CDR3 covers 16 residues. In germline, CDR1 is SGHVS, CDR2 FQNEAQ. V lost 5 bases, J lost 0 bases, and 8 bases stayed unmatched. Written as DNA, the CDR3 is TGTGCCAGCAGCCCAGCTGGCGGGAGGGGCTCCTACGAGCAGTACGTC. This translates into CASSPAGGRGSYEQYV.

This clone has a single count. The chain uses TRBV5-1 and TRBJ1-4, with a possible D match to TRBD1 (7 bases). Near its end, the DNA agrees better with TRBJ2-2, so the J call may be wrong. This CDR3 is built from 12 residues. In germline, CDR1 is SGHRS, CDR2 YFSETQ. The CDR3 is CASSQGGQELFF. DNA for the CDR3: TGCGCCAGCAGCCAGGGGGGACAGGAGCTGTTTTTT.

The chain has TRBV3-1 (or the pseudogene TRBV3-2) and TRBJ2-5; 7 bases align to TRBD1. J was trimmed by 12 bases and V by 6 bases; bases with no gene match: 7. The CDR3 has 11 residues. CDR1 is LGHDT, CDR2 YNNKEL, per germline (reference sequence). CDR3 region: CASSLPGQKYF. Here the CDR3 DNA reads TGTGCCAGCAGTCTGCCGGGACAGAAGTACTTC.

The chain couples TRBV27 to TRBJ2-3; a weak D match, TRBD1 (5 bases). The length of the CDR3 is 16 residues. CDR1 and CDR2 (germline): MNHEY, SMNVEV (reference sequence). The V and J ends lost 8 bases and 4 bases respectively, with 22 bases between them. The CDR3 sequence is CASVDPPLDTADTQYF. The CDR3 DNA is TGTGCCAGCGTTGACCCCCCGTTGGACACCGCAGATACGCAGTATTTT.

The genes are TRBV28 and TRBJ1-5; unclear D gene. Trimming left V 6 bases short and J 3 bases short, with 15 bases between. CDR1 is MDHEN, CDR2 SYDVKM, per germline. The length of the CDR3 is 15 residues. CDR3 amino acids: CASRLELWYNQPQHF. Written as DNA, the CDR3 is TGTGCCAGCAGACTCGAACTTTGGTACAATCAGCCCCAGCATTTT. Complete variable domain (other parts from reference TRBV28 and TRBJ1-5): DVKVTQSSRYLVKRTGEKVFLECVQDMDHENMFWYRQDPGLGLRLIYFSYDVKMKEKGDIPEGYSVSREKKERFSLILESASTNQTSMYLCASRLELWYNQPQHFGDGTRLSIL.

This clone has only one observation. The chain combines TRBV6-1 with TRBJ1-3; D might be TRBD1 (5 bases). The CDR3 is 13 amino acids. Germline V lookup: CDR1 MNHNS, CDR2 SASEGT. V was shortened by 0 bases and J by 13 bases, with 13 bases between the two germline ends. The CDR3 protein is CASSEAVVTEIYF. Written as DNA, the CDR3 is TGTGCCAGCAGTGAAGCGGTGGTGACAGAGATATATTTT.

This clone has just one count. V and J are TRBV28 and TRBJ1-1; unclear D gene. Trimming stripped 6 bases from V and 1 base from J, with 15 bases between. The CDR3 has 15 amino acids. The V gene's germline CDR1 is MDHEN and CDR2 SYDVKM. The CDR3 sequence: CASSFGSQTNTEAFF. The CDR3, as DNA: TGTGCCAGCAGCTTCGGGTCCCAGACGAACACTGAAGCTTTCTTT.

V is TRBV27 and J is TRBJ1-4; TRBD1 is a possible D gene (6 bases). V was cut by 2 bases and J by 6 bases, with 10 bases left in between. The CDR3 spans 14 residues. Germline V gene sequence: CDR1 MNHEY, CDR2 SMNVEV (reference sequence). The CDR3 reads CASSLGRGYEKLFF. As DNA, the CDR3 is TGTGCCAGCAGTTTAGGCAGGGGCTATGAAAAACTGTTTTTT. Based on the CDR3 plus reference TRBV27 and TRBJ1-4, the full variable domain is EAQVTQNPRYLITVTGKKLTVTCSQNMNHEYMSWYRQDPGLGLRQIYYSMNVEVTDKGDVPEGYKVSRKEKRNFPLILESPSPNQTSLYFCASSLGRGYEKLFFGSGTQLSVL.

The chain carries TRBV9 and TRBJ1-5; D gene uncertain. CDR1 and CDR2 (germline): SGDLS, YYNGEE. Trimming took 0 bases from V and 0 from J, leaving 7 bases between them. The CDR3 is 15 amino acids. The CDR3 DNA sequence: TGTGCCAGCAGCGTAGACGGTTATAGCAATCAGCCCCAGCATTTT. This codes for CASSVDGYSNQPQHF.

V and J are TRBV7-9 and TRBJ2-1; 10 bases agree with TRBD2. The CDR3 contains 15 residues. In germline, CDR1 is SEHNR, CDR2 FQNEAQ (reference sequence). The V segment lost 4 bases and the J segment 6 bases; nucleotides outside the gene matches: 6. CDR3 bases: TGTGCCAGCAGCTCTCCGGGACTAGCGCTCAATGAGCAGTTCTTC. Encoded protein: CASSSPGLALNEQFF.

This chain joins TRBV4-1 and TRBJ2-7, with TRBD2 identical over 10 bases. The CDR3 length is 17 residues. The trim removed 0 bases at V and 3 bases at J, leaving 8 bases unmatched. CDR1 MGHRA and CDR2 YSYEKL come from the germline V gene. The CDR3 is CASSQDTLAGAIYEQYF. In DNA form, the CDR3 reads TGCGCCAGCAGCCAAGATACGCTAGCGGGGGCGATCTACGAGCAGTACTTC.

The V and J genes are TRBV30 and TRBJ2-1; the match to TRBD2 covers 8 bases. V gave up 2 bases and J gave up 9 bases; unmatched junction bases: 6. CDR1 GTSNPN and CDR2 SVGIG come from the germline V gene (reference sequence). The CDR3 totals 13 residues. DNA for the CDR3: TGTGCCTGGAGTCACCGGGAGGGCTCTGAGCAGTTCTTC. It encodes CAWSHREGSEQFF.

V is TRBV20-1 and J is TRBJ2-3, with 10 nucleotides matching TRBD2. The V segment lost 3 bases and the J segment 3 bases; nucleotides outside the gene matches: 3. Germline CDR1 and CDR2: DFQATT and SNEGSKA (reference sequence). This CDR3 has 14 residues. DNA of the CDR3: TGCAGTGCTAGTTTGACTAGCGGGACAGATACGCAGTATTTT. Translating it yields CSASLTSGTDTQYF.

The chain couples TRBV30 to TRBJ2-2; TRBD2 matches at 8 bases. The V segment lost 7 bases and the J segment 4 bases; nucleotides outside the gene matches: 11. The CDR3 is made up of 15 amino acids. Germline assignment: CDR1 GTSNPN and CDR2 SVGIG (reference sequence). CDR3 sequence reads: CAFATSVFVTGELFF. CDR3 bases: TGTGCCTTCGCGACTAGCGTATTTGTCACCGGGGAGCTGTTTTTT.

The chain has TRBV28 and TRBJ2-3; perhaps TRBD2 as D (5 bases). V gave up 3 bases and J gave up 0 bases, with 10 bases separating them. The CDR3 is made up of 15 amino acids. CDR1 and CDR2 from the germline V gene are MDHEN and SYDVKM. CDR3 sequence reads: CASSFGGHSTDTQYF. The DNA of the CDR3 is TGTGCCAGCAGTTTCGGCGGGCATAGCACAGATACGCAGTATTTT.

The chain is built from TRBV12-3 or TRBV12-4 and TRBJ1-3, with D uncertain. CDR3 length: 12 amino acids. V was clipped by 3 bases and J by 2 bases, with 2 bases between them. The CDR3 spells CASSFTGNTIYF. The DNA for the CDR3 is TGTGCCAGCAGTTTCACTGGAAACACCATATATTTT.

As DNA, the CDR3 is TGTGCCAGCAGCGGGAGGGACCCGCGGACGGTCGGGGAGCTGTTTTTT. Protein product: CASSGRDPRTVGELFF. The gene calls are TRBV9 and TRBJ2-2; possibly TRBD2 for D (6 bases). The CDR3 runs to 16 residues. Trimming stripped 3 bases from V and 7 bases from J, with 19 bases between. From germline, CDR1 is SGDLS and CDR2 YYNGEE.

V and J are TRBV6-5 and TRBJ2-2; tentative D call: TRBD2 (6 bases). CDR3 length: 15 amino acids. Germline V gives CDR1 MNHEY, CDR2 SVGAGI. V lost 7 bases and J lost 4, with 16 bases in between. The CDR3 DNA reads TGTGCCAGCACCCCGGGAGCCGCGGGCACCGGGGAGCTGTTTTTT. Its protein product is CASTPGAAGTGELFF.

The chain carries TRBV19 and TRBJ1-1; no reliable D call. V was pared by 3 bases and J by 3 bases, with 8 bases between. Germline V CDR1 and CDR2: LNHDA, SQIVND (reference sequence). The CDR3 has 13 residues. DNA of the CDR3: TGTGCCAGTAGTATTCCGTTGTACACTGAAGCTTTCTTT. It codes for CASSIPLYTEAFF.